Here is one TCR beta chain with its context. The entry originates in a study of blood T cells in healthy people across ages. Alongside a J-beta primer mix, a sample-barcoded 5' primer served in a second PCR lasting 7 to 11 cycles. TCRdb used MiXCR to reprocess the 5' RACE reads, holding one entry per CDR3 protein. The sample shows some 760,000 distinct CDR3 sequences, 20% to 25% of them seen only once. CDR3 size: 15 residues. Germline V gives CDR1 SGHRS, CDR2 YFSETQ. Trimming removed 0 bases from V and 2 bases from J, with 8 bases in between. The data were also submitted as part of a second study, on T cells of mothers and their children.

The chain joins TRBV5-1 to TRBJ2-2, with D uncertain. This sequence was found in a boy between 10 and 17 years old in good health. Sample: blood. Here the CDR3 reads CASSLGPPNTGELFF. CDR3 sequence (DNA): TGCGCCAGCAGCTTGGGCCCCCCCAACACCGGGGAGCTGTTTTTT.